Listed below are T cell receptor beta chains from one sample, sequenced in a study of PD-L1 blockade in urothelial cancer. This table comes from immunoSEQ multiplex PCR, and its TCRdb copy is limited to in-frame clones, with some not included. The table lists about 74,000 clones, roughly nine tenths of them singletons. This material consisted of PBMCs, taken around atezolizumab (anti-PD-L1) treatment. The receptors were sampled from a man aged 70 or older with urothelial cancer. Both conserved end residues are part of each CDR3. The D gene is left open where the match is weak. A clone size is listed for some rows: how often the clone was seen (once, few, many), or a class if it is expanded.

>TRBV9|TRBD1|-|15|TRBJ1-2
CASSVGQGTNYGYTF
TGTGCCAGCAGCGTAGGACAGGGGACTAACTATGGCTACACCTTC
>TRBV10-2|TRBD2|-|13|TRBJ2-1
CASLAGAYNEQFF
TGCGCCAGCCTAGCGGGGGCCTACAATGAGCAGTTCTTC
>TRBV2|-|few|12|TRBJ1-1
CASRFGQTEAFF
TGTGCCAGCAGGTTCGGACAAACGGAGGCTTTCTTT
>TRBV6-5|TRBD2|-|15|TRBJ2-2
CASSYETSGTGELFF
TGTGCCAGCAGTTACGAGACTAGCGGCACCGGGGAGCTGTTTTTT
>TRBV28|-|-|15|TRBJ1-4
CASSSRTATNEKLFF
TGTGCCAGCAGTTCCCGGACAGCAACTAATGAAAAACTGTTTTTT
>TRBV4-1|TRBD2|-|18|TRBJ2-3
CASSQGAGLAAHTDTQYF
TGCGCCAGCAGCCAAGGGGCAGGGCTAGCGGCCCATACAGATACGCAGTATTTT
>TRBV28|TRBD2|-|15|TRBJ2-7
CASSLGGSGIHEQYF
TGTGCCAGCAGTCTAGGGGGTAGCGGGATCCACGAGCAGTACTTC
>TRBV7-9|-|-|15|TRBJ1-2
CASSFVGHRDYGYTF
TGTGCCAGCAGCTTTGTGGGACACCGCGACTATGGCTACACCTTC
>TRBV9|TRBD1|-|15|TRBJ1-1
CASSVARGRNTEAFF
TGTGCCAGCAGCGTAGCTAGGGGGCGGAACACTGAAGCTTTCTTT
>TRBV19|-|-|15|TRBJ2-5
CASNPAAGPQETQYF
TGTGCCAGTAATCCGGCGGCGGGCCCACAAGAGACCCAGTACTTC
>TRBV11-2|TRBD2|-|17|TRBJ2-5
CASSLEGSSGLSETQYF
TGTGCCAGCAGCTTAGAAGGGTCTAGCGGGTTGTCTGAGACCCAGTACTTC
>TRBV9|TRBD2|-|17|TRBJ2-3
CASSVATSGSSPDTQYF
TGTGCCAGCAGCGTGGCGACTAGCGGGAGTTCCCCAGATACGCAGTATTTT
>TRBV28|-|-|15|TRBJ1-2
CASRAPGTPNYGYTF
TGTGCCAGCAGAGCACCCGGGACACCTAACTATGGCTACACCTTC
>TRBV6-1|-|once|13|TRBJ1-4
CASSVRVSEKLFF
TGTGCCAGCAGTGTCCGGGTTAGTGAAAAACTGTTTTTT
>TRBV10-2|TRBD2|-|20|TRBJ2-3
CASSESHLGLAGEGTDTQYF
TGCGCCAGCAGTGAGTCCCATCTCGGACTAGCGGGAGAGGGCACAGATACGCAGTATTTT